This T cell receptor (beta chain) was identified during a study of early T cells in non-severe SARS-CoV-2 infection. This clonotype came up many times. With 0 bases removed from V and 5 bases from J, the gap between germline ends came to 5 bases. CDR1 is MGHRA and CDR2 is YSYEKL in the germline V gene. The CDR3 consists of 13 residues. Each CDR3 protein gets one entry after TCRdb re-called the 5' RACE reads with MiXCR. Of about 30,000 distinct CDR3 sequences detected, 5% to 5.5% appear once; the ten largest clones hold about 4%. The specimen was whole blood. The clonotype comes from an adult who was a healthcare worker with PCR-confirmed SARS-CoV-2 infection or an uninfected control (not recorded which). The rearrangement uses TRBV4-1 and TRBJ2-1; no firm D call. The CDR3 is CASSQDRDNEQFF. The CDR3 DNA reads TGCGCCAGCAGCCAAGATCGGGACAATGAGCAGTTCTTC.